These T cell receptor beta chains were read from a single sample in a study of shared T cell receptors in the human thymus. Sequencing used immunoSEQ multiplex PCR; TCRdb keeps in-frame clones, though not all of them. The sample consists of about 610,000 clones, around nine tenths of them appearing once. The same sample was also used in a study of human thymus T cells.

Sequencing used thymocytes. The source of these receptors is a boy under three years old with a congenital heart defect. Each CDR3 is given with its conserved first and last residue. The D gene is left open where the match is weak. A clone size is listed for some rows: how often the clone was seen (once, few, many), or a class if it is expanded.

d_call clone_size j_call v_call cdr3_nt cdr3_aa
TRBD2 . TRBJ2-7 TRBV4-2 TGTGCCAGCAGCCAAGATCGTAGAAGGACTAGCGGGAGGAAAGGATACGAGCAGTACTTC CASSQDRRRTSGRKGYEQYF
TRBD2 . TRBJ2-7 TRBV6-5 TGTGCCAGCAGACTAGCGGGAGGGCCGAGGCAGTACTTC CASRLAGGPRQYF
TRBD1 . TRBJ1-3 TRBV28 TGTGCCAGCAGGGGACAGGCCTCTGGAAACACCATATATTTT CASRGQASGNTIYF
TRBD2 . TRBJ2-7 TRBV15 TGTGCCACCAGCCACGCAGAGCGGGAGGACCCTTACGAGCAGTACTTC CATSHAEREDPYEQYF
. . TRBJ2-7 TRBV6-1 TGTGCCAGCCTCGGAGGGGGGGGCGAGCAGTACTTC CASLGGGGEQYF
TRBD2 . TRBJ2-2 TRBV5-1 TGCGCCAGCAGACCCGGACTAGCGGGAGCGGTAGGGAACACCGGGGAGCTGTTTTTT CASRPGLAGAVGNTGELFF
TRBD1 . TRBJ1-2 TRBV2 TGTGCCGGGGCAGGGGGACCTAACTATGGCTACACCTTC CAGAGGPNYGYTF
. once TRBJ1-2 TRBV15 TGTGCCACCAGCAGACGGAGGGGAAACTATGGCTACACCTTC CATSRRRGNYGYTF
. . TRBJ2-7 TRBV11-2 TGTGCCAGCAGCCCCTCCGGGGGGCGGGAGCGCGCATACGAGCAGTACTTC CASSPSGGRERAYEQYF
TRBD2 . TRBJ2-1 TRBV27 TGTGCCAGTAGGACTAGCGGGAGAGGCGAGCAGTTCTTC CASRTSGRGEQFF
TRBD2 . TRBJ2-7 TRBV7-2 TGTGCCAGCAGCCCAGCGGGACTAGCGGGTCTCGAGCAGTACTTC CASSPAGLAGLEQYF
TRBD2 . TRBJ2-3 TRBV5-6 TGTGCCAGCAGCGTAGGGACTAGCCCTAGCACAGATACGCAGTATTTT CASSVGTSPSTDTQYF
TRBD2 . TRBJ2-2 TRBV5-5 TGTGCCAGCAGCTTACTAGCGGGAGAGGGGAATGGGGAGCTGTTTTTT CASSLLAGEGNGELFF
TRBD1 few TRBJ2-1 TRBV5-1 TGCGCCAGCAGCCAACCGTGGGACAGGGCGTACAATGAGCAGTTCTTC CASSQPWDRAYNEQFF
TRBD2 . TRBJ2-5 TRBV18 TGTGCCAGTTTAGCGGGGATCCAAGAGACCCAGTACTTC CASLAGIQETQYF